The rows below give T cell receptor beta chains drawn from one sample of a study of CD8+ T cells in alopecia areata. This table comes from immunoSEQ multiplex PCR, and its TCRdb copy is limited to in-frame clones, with some not included. The data contain some 170,000 clones, 50% to 75% of them seen just once; the ten biggest clones take up under 20%. This specimen consisted of CD4+ T cells sorted from blood, obtained at week 56, from a patient treated with tofacitinib. These receptors came from a human donor with alopecia areata. Both conserved end residues are part of each CDR3. The D gene is left open where the match is weak. For some rows the clone size is stated as once, few or many, or as a class when expanded; others skip it.

j_call d_call clone_size v_call cdr3_length cdr3_aa cdr3_nt
TRBJ2-5 - - TRBV6-6 16 CASTDSGGRRVETQYF TGTGCCAGCACCGATTCGGGCGGCCGGAGGGTGGAGACCCAGTACTTC
TRBJ2-7 - - TRBV2 13 CASRLGSRYEQYF TGTGCCAGCAGGTTAGGGTCACGCTACGAGCAGTACTTC
TRBJ2-5 TRBD2 - TRBV4-1 15 CASSQGGLAKETQYF TGCGCCAGCAGCCAGGGGGGACTAGCTAAAGAGACCCAGTACTTC
TRBJ2-7 TRBD2 - TRBV19 13 CASAGGHLYEQYF TGTGCCAGTGCGGGAGGACACTTGTACGAGCAGTACTTC
TRBJ2-7 - few TRBV11-2 14 CASSLVQVGYEQYF TGTGCCAGCAGCTTAGTCCAGGTGGGCTACGAGCAGTACTTC
TRBJ1-4 - - TRBV4-1 16 CASSRQPGTSDEKLFF TGCGCCAGCAGCCGCCAGCCCGGGACCTCGGATGAAAAACTGTTTTTT
TRBJ1-1 - - TRBV9 13 CASSVEGNTEAFF TGTGCCAGCAGCGTAGAAGGGAACACTGAAGCTTTCTTT
TRBJ2-5 - - TRBV30 14 CAWSTHPDGGTQYF TGTGCCTGGAGTACCCACCCGGACGGGGGGACCCAGTACTTC
TRBJ2-2 - - TRBV10-3 15 CAISEGPPGTGELFF TGTGCCATCAGTGAGGGGCCGCCGGGCACCGGGGAGCTGTTTTTT
TRBJ2-7 - - TRBV27 13 CASKRTGTYEQYF TGTGCCAGCAAACGGACCGGGACCTACGAGCAGTACTTC
TRBJ1-1 - once TRBV30 13 CAWTGRGNTEAFF TGTGCCTGGACGGGCCGAGGGAACACTGAAGCTTTCTTT
TRBJ2-5 TRBD2 few TRBV2 15 CASMTGTNNRETQYF TGTGCCAGCATGACCGGGACTAATAACCGGGAGACCCAGTACTTC
TRBJ1-1 - - TRBV30 15 CAWSLAGAMNTEAFF TGTGCCTGGAGTTTAGCAGGGGCGATGAACACTGAAGCTTTCTTT
TRBJ1-1 - - TRBV20-1 11 CSAWDIPEAFF TGCAGTGCTTGGGACATCCCAGAAGCTTTCTTT
TRBJ2-4 - few TRBV5-1 13 CASSKSGANIQYF TGCGCCAGCAGCAAATCGGGGGCGAACATTCAGTACTTC
TRBJ2-3 - - TRBV5-1 16 CASSAEVGGTTDTQYF TGCGCCAGCAGCGCAGAGGTCGGCGGTACCACAGATACGCAGTATTTT
TRBJ1-5 - - TRBV6-1 15 CASSELGGGNQPQHF TGTGCCAGCAGTGAATTGGGTGGAGGGAATCAGCCCCAGCATTTT
TRBJ1-2 - - TRBV30 14 CAWSLQSGGYGYTF TGTGCCTGGAGTCTCCAGAGCGGAGGCTATGGCTACACCTTC
TRBJ1-2 - few TRBV2 14 CASSQDLRTYGYTF TGTGCCAGCAGCCAAGACCTCAGGACCTATGGCTACACCTTC
TRBJ1-1 - - TRBV14 12 CASSPGFTEAFF TGTGCCAGCAGCCCCGGGTTTACTGAAGCTTTCTTT
TRBJ2-7 TRBD2 - TRBV14 13 CASSQDPGTSEYF TGTGCCAGCAGCCAAGACCCCGGGACTAGCGAGTACTTC
TRBJ1-6 - - TRBV2 14 CASIASSYNSPLHF TGTGCCAGCATCGCGAGCTCCTATAATTCACCCCTCCACTTT